This TCR beta chain was profiled in a study of T cells after yellow fever vaccination. TCRdb processed the 5' RACE reads anew with MiXCR; each CDR3 protein has one entry. The sample shows more than 95,000 distinct CDR3 sequences, about 16% of them seen only once. With 4 bases clipped from V and 1 base from J, the junction kept 4 bases outside the gene matches. CDR1 SEHNR and CDR2 FQNEAQ come from the germline V gene (reference sequence). The length of the CDR3 is 15 residues. This clonotype was detected only a few times. The source of this sequence is a man aged 18 to 30 who received the YFV17D yellow fever vaccine. Here the sequenced sample was CD8+ T cells sorted from PBMCs, taken 5 days after the yellow fever booster vaccination. The chain employs TRBV7-9 and TRBJ2-3; 8 bases map to TRBD1. The CDR3 spells CASSSDRAGTDTQYF. CDR3 DNA: TGTGCCAGCAGCTCGGACAGGGCTGGCACAGATACGCAGTATTTT.